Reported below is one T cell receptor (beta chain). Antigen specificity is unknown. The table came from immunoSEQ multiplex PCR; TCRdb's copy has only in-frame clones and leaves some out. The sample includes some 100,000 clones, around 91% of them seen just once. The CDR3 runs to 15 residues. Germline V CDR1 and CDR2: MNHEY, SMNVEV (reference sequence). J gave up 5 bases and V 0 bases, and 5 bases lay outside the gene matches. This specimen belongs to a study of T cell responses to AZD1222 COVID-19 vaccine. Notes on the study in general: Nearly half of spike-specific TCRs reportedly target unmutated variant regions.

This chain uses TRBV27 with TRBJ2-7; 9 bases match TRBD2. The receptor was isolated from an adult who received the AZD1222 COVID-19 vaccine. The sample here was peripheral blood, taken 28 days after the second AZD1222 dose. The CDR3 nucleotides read TGTGCCAGCAGTTTATCGTCCCTAGCGGGGCACGAGCAGTACTTC. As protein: CASSLSSLAGHEQYF.